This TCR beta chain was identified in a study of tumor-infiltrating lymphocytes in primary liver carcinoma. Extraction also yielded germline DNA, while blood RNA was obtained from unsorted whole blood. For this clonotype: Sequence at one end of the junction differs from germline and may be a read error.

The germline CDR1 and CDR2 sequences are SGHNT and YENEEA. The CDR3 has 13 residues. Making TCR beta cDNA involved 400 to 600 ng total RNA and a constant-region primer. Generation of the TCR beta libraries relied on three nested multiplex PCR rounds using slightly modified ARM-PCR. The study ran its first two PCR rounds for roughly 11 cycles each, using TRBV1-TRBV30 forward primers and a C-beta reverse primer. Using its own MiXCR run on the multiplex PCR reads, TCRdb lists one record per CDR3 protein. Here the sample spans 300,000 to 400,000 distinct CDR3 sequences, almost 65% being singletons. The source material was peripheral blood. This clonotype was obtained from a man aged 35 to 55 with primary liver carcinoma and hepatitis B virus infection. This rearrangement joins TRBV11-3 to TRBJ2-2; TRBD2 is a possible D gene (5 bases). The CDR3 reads CASGLELRWEQFF. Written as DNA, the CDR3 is TGTGCCAGCGGCTTAGAGTTACGGTGGGAGCAGTTTTTT.